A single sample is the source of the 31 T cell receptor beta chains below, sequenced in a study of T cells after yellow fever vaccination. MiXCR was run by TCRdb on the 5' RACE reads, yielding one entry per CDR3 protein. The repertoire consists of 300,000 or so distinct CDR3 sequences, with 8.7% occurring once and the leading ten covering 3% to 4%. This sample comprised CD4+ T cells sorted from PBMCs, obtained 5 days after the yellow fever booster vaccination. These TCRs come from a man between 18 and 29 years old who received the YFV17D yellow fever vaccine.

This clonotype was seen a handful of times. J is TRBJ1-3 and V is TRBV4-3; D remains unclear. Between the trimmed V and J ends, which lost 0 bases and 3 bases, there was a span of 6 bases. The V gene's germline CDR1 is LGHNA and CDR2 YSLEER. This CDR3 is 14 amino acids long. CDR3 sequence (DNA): TGCGCCAGCAGCCAAGATTACGGTGGAAACACCATATATTTT. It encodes CASSQDYGGNTIYF.

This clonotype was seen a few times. In DNA, the CDR3 is TGTGCCAGCAGCCGGACAGGTGCTCGGAGATCACCCCTCCACTTT. Its translation: CASSRTGARRSPLHF. The chain combines TRBV6-2 or TRBV6-3 with TRBJ1-6; 7 bases align to TRBD1. V dropped 6 bases and J dropped 10; count of bases not matched to a gene: 12. This CDR3 has 15 residues. CDR1 MNHEY and CDR2 SVGEGT come from the germline V gene.

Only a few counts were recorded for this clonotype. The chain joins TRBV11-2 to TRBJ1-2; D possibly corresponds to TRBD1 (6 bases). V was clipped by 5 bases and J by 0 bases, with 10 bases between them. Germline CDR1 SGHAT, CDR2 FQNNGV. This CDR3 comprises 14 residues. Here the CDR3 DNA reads TGTGCCAGCAGCGGACAGATGGCTAACTATGGCTACACCTTC. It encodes CASSGQMANYGYTF.

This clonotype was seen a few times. The CDR3 sequence: CSAHDDRVNEQFF. In DNA form, the CDR3 reads TGCAGTGCTCACGACGACAGGGTCAATGAGCAGTTCTTC. The chain carries TRBV20-1 and TRBJ2-1, with 7 bases lining up with TRBD1. Germline assignment: CDR1 DFQATT and CDR2 SNEGSKA (reference sequence). The CDR3 runs to 13 residues. V lost 5 bases to trimming and J lost 6 bases; unmatched junction nucleotides: 7.

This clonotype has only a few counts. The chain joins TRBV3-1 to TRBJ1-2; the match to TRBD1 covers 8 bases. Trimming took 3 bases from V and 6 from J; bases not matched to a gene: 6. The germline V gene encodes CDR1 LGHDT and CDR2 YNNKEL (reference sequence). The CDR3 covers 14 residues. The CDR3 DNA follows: TGTGCCAGCAGCCAGGGCAGGGGGCAGAATGGCTACACCTTC. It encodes CASSQGRGQNGYTF.

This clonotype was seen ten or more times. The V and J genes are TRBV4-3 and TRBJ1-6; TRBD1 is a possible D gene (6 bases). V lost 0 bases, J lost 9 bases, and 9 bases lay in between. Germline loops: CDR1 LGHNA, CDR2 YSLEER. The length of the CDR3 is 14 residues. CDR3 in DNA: TGCGCCAGCAGCCAAGAGACAGGACGTTCACCCCTCCACTTT. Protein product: CASSQETGRSPLHF.

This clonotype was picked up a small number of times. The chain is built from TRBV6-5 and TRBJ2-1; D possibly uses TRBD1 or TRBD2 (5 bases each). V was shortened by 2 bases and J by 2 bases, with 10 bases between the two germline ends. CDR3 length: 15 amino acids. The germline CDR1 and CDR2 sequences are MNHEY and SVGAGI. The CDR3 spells CASSYGDPTYNEQFF. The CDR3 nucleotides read TGTGCCAGCAGTTACGGGGACCCTACCTACAATGAGCAGTTCTTC.

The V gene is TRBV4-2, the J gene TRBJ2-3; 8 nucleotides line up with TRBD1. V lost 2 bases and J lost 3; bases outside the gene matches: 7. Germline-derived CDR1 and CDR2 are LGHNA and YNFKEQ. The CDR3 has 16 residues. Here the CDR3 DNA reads TGTGCCAGCAGCCAATCCGGGACAGGTTCTACAGATACGCAGTATTTT. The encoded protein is CASSQSGTGSTDTQYF.

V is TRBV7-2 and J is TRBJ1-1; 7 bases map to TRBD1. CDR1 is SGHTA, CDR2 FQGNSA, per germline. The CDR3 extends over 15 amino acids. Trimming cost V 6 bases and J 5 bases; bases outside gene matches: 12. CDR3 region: CASSPPTGRGTEAFF. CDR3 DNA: TGTGCCAGCAGTCCACCGACAGGGCGGGGGACTGAAGCTTTCTTT.

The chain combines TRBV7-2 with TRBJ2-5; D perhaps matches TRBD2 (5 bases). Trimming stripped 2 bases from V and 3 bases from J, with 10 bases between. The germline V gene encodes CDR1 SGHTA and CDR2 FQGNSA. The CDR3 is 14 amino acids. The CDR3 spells CASSLFGVKETQYF. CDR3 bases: TGTGCCAGCAGCTTATTCGGGGTCAAAGAGACCCAGTACTTC. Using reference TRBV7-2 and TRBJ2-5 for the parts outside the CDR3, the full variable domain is GAGVSQSPSNKVTEKGKDVELRCDPISGHTALYWYRQSLGQGLEFLIYFQGNSAPDKSGLPSDRFSAERTGGSVSTLTIQRTQQEDSAVYLCASSLFGVKETQYFGPGTRLLVL.

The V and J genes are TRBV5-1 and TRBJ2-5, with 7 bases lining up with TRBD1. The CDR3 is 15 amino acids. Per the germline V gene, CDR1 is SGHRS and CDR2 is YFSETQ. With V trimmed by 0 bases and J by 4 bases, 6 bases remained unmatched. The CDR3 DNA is TGCGCCAGCAGCTTGGCTAGGACAGGATCAGAGACCCAGTACTTC. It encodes CASSLARTGSETQYF.

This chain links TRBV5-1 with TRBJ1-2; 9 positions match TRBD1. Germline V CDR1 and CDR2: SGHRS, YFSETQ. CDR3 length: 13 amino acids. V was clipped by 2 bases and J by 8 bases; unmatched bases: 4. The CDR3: CASSFEGQGGYTF. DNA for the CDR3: TGCGCCAGCAGCTTCGAGGGACAGGGCGGCTACACCTTC.

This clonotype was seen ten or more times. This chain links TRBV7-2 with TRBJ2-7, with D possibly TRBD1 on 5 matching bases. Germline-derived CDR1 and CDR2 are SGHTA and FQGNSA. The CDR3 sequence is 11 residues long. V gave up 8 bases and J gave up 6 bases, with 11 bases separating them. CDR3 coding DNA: TGTGCCAGCTCAAGCACAGGCGAGCAGTACTTC. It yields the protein CASSSTGEQYF. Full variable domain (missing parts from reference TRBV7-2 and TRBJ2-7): GAGVSQSPSNKVTEKGKDVELRCDPISGHTALYWYRQSLGQGLEFLIYFQGNSAPDKSGLPSDRFSAERTGGSVSTLTIQRTQQEDSAVYLCASSSTGEQYFGPGTRLTVT.

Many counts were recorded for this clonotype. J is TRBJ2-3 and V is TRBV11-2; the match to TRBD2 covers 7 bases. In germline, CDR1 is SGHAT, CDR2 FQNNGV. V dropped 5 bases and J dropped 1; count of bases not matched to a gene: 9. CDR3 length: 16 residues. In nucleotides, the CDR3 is TGTGCCAGCAGCCCCAATCTAGCGGCGGGCACAGATACGCAGTATTTT. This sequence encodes CASSPNLAAGTDTQYF.

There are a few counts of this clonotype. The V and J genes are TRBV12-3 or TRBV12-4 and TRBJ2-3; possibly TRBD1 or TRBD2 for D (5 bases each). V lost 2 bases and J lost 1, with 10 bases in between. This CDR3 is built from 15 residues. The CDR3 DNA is TGTGCCAGCAGTTTACGGGACGGAGGCACAGATACGCAGTATTTT. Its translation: CASSLRDGGTDTQYF.

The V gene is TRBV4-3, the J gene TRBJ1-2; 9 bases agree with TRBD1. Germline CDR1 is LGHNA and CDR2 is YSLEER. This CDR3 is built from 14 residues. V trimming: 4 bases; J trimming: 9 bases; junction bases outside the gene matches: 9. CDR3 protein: CASSPRPTGGSYTF. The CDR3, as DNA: TGCGCCAGCAGCCCCAGACCGACAGGGGGTAGCTACACCTTC.

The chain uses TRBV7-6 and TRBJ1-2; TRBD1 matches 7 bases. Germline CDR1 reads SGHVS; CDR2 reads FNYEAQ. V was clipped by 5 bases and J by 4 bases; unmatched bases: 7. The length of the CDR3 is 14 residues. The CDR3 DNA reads TGTGCCAGCAGCCCGGGACAGACCTCCTATGGCTACACCTTC. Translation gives CASSPGQTSYGYTF.

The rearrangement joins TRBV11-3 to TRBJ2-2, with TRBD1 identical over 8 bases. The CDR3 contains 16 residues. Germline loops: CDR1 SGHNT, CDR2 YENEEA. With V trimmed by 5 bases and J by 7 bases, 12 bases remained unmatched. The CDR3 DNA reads TGTGCCAGCAGCCCAGGGGGCTCGGTAGGAGTCGGGGAGCTGTTTTTT. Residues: CASSPGGSVGVGELFF.

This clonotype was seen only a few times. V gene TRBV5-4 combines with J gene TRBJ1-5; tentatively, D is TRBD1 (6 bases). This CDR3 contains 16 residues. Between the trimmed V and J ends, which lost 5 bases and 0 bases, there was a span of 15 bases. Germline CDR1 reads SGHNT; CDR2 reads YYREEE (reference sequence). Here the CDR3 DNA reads TGTGCCAGCAGTTTAGGGGGTCCAGATAGCAATCAGCCCCAGCATTTT. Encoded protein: CASSLGGPDSNQPQHF.

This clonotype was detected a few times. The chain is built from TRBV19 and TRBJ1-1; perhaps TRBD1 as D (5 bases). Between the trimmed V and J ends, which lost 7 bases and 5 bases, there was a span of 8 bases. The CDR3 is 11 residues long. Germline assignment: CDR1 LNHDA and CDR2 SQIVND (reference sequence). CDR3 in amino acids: CASMGETEAFF. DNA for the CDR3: TGTGCCAGTATGGGGGAAACTGAAGCTTTCTTT.

In DNA, the CDR3 is TGCGCCAGCAGCCCGGGCCTAGACAGGATCTACGAGCAGTACTTC. Encoded protein: CASSPGLDRIYEQYF. V gene TRBV5-1 combines with J gene TRBJ2-7, with D perhaps TRBD1 (6 bases). Looked up from germline, CDR1 is SGHRS and CDR2 is YFSETQ. The V end was cut by 4 bases, the J end by 3 bases, with 17 bases between. The length of the CDR3 is 15 residues.

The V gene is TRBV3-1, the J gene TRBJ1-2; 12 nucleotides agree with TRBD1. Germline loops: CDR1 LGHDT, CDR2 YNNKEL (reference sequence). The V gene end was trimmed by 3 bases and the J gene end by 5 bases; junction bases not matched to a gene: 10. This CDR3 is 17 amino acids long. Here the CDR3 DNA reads TGTGCCAGCAGCCATATCAGGGACAGGGGGCGAGGATATGGCTACACCTTC. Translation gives CASSHIRDRGRGYGYTF.

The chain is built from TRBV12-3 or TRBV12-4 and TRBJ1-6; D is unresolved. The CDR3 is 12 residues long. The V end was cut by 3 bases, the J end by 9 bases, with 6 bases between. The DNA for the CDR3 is TGTGCCAGCAGTTTTGGCGGTTCACCCCTCCACTTT. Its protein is CASSFGGSPLHF.

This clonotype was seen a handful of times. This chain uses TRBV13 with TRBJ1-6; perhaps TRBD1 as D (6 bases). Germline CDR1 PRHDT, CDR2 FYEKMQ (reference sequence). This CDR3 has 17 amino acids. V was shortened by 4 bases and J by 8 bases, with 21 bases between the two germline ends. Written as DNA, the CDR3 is TGTGCCAGCAGCTACCCGGTTGCGGGGGCCGGGGATTCACCCCTCCACTTT. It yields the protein CASSYPVAGAGDSPLHF.

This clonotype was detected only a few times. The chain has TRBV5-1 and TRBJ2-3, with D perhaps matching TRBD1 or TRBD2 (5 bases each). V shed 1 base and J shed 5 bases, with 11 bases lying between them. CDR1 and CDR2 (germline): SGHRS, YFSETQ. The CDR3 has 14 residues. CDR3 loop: CASSLYEGRDTQYF. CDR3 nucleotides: TGCGCCAGCAGCTTGTATGAGGGGCGAGATACGCAGTATTTT. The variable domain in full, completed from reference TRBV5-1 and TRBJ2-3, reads KAGVTQTPRYLIKTRGQQVTLSCSPISGHRSVSWYQQTPGQGLQFLFEYFSETQRNKGNFPGRFSGRQFSNSRSEMNVSTLELGDSALYLCASSLYEGRDTQYFGPGTRLTVL.

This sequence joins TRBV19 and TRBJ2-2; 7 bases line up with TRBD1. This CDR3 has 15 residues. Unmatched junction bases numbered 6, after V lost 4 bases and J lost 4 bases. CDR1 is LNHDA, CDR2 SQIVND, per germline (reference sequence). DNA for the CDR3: TGTGCCAGTAGTAAACTGGGACAGACCACCGGGGAGCTGTTTTTT. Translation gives CASSKLGQTTGELFF. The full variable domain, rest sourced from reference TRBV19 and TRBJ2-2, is DGGITQSPKYLFRKEGQNVTLSCEQNLNHDAMYWYRQDPGQGLRLIYYSQIVNDFQKGDIAEGYSVSREKKESFPLTVTSAQKNPTAFYLCASSKLGQTTGELFFGEGSRLTVL.

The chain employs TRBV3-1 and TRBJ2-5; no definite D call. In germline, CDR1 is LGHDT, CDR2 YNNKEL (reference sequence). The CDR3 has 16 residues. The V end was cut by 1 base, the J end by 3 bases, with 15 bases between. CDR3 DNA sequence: TGTGCCAGCAGCCAAGGGGATCCCGGGCTGGAAGAGACCCAGTACTTC. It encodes CASSQGDPGLEETQYF.

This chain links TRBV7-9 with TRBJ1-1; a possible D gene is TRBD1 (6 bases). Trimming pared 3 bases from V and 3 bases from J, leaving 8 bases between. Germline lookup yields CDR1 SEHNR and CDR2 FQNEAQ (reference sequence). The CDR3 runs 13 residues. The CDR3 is CASSFDRHTEAFF. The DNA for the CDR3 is TGTGCCAGCAGCTTTGACAGGCACACTGAAGCTTTCTTT. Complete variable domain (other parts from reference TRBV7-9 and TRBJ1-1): DTGVSQNPRHKITKRGQNVTFRCDPISEHNRLYWYRQTLGQGPEFLTYFQNEAQLEKSRLLSDRFSAERPKGSFSTLEIQRTEQGDSAMYLCASSFDRHTEAFFGQGTRLTVV.

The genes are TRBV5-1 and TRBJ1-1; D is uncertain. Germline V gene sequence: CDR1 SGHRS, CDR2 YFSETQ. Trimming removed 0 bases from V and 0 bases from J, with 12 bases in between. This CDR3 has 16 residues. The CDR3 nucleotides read TGCGCCAGCAGCTTGGGGGTAAACCGGATGAACACTGAAGCTTTCTTT. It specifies CASSLGVNRMNTEAFF.

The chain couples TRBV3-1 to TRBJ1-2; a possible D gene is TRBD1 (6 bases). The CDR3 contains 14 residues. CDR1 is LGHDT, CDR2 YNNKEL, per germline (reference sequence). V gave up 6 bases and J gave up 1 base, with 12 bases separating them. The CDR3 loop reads CASRQQGFNYGYTF. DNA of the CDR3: TGTGCCAGCAGGCAACAGGGATTTAACTATGGCTACACCTTC.

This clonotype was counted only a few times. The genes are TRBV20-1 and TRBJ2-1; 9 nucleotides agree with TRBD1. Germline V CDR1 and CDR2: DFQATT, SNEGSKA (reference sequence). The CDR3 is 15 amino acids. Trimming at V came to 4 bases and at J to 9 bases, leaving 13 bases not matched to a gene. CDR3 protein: CSATSPGQGGGEQFF. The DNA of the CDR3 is TGCAGTGCTACATCCCCGGGACAGGGAGGTGGTGAGCAGTTCTTC.